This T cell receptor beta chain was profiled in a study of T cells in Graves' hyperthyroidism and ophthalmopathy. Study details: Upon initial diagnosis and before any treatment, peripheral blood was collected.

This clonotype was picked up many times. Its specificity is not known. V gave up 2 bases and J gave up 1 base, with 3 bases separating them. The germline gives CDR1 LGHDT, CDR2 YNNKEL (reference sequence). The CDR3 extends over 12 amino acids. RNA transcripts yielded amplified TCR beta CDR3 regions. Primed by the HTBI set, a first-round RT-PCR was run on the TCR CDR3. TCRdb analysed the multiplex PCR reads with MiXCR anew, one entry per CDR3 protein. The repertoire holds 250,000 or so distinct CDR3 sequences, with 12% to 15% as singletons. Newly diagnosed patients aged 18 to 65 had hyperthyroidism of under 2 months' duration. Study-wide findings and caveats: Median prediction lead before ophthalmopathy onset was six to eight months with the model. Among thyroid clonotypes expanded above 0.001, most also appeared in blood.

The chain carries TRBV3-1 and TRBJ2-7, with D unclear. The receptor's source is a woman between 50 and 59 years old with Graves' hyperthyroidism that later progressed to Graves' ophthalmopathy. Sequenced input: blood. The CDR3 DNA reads TGTGCCAGCAGCCAAATATCCTACGAGCAGTACTTC. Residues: CASSQISYEQYF.